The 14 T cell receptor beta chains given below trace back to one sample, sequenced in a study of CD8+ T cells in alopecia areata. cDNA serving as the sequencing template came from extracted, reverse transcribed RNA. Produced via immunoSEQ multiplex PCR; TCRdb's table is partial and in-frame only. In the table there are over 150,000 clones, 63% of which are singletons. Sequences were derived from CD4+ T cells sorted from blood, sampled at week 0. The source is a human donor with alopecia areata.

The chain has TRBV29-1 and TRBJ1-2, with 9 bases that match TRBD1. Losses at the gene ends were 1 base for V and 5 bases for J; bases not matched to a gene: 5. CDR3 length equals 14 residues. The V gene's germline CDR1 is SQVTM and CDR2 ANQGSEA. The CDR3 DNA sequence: TGCAGCGTTGAAGGGGACAGGGTGGGGTATGGCTACACCTTC. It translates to CSVEGDRVGYGYTF.

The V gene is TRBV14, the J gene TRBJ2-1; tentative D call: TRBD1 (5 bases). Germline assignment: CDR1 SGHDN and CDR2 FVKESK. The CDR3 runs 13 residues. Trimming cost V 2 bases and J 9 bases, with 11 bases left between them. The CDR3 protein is CASSQSQDTEQFF. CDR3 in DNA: TGTGCCAGCAGCCAATCGCAGGACACTGAGCAGTTCTTC.

The CDR3 reads CSVEDQGSYYGYTF. DNA for the CDR3: TGCAGCGTTGAAGATCAGGGCAGCTACTATGGCTACACCTTC. The chain combines TRBV29-1 with TRBJ1-2, with a possible D match to TRBD1 (5 bases). This CDR3 comprises 14 residues. The germline V and J ends were trimmed by 0 bases and 3 bases, with 11 bases remaining between them. Looked up from germline, CDR1 is SQVTM and CDR2 is ANQGSEA.

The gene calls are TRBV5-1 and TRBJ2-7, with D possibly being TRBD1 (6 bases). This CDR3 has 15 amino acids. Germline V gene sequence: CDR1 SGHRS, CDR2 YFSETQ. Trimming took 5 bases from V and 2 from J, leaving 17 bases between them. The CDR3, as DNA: TGCGCCAGCAGTCCGACAGGCAGTCCTACCTACGAGCAGTACTTC. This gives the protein CASSPTGSPTYEQYF.

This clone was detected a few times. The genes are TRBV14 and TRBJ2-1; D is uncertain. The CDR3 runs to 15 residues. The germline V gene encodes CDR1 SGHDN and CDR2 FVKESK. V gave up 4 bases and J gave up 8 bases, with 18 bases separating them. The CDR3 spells CASSPSRVPTDEQFF. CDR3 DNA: TGTGCCAGCAGCCCTTCTAGGGTCCCTACGGATGAGCAGTTCTTC.

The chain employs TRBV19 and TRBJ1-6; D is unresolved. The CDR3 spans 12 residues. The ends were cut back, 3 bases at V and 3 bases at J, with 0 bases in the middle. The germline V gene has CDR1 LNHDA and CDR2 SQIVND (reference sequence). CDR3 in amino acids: CASSIYNSPLHF. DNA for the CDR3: TGTGCCAGTAGTATCTATAATTCACCCCTCCACTTT.

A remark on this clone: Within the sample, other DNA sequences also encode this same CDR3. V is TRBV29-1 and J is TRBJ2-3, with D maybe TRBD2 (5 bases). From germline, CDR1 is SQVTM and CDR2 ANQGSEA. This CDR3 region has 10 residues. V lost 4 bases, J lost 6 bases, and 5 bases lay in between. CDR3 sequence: CSVGGDTQYF. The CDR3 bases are TGCAGCGTTGGAGGGGATACGCAGTATTTT.

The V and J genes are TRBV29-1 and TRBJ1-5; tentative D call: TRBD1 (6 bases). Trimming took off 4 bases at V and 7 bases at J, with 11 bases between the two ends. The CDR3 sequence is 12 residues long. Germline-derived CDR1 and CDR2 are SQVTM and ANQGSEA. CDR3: CSVGAGEQPQHF. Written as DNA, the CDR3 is TGCAGCGTTGGTGCAGGGGAGCAGCCCCAGCATTTT.

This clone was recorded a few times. CDR3 amino acids: CASSRLAGRTDTQYF. The CDR3 DNA follows: TGTGCCAGCAGTAGACTAGCGGGGCGTACAGATACGCAGTATTTT. V and J are TRBV2 and TRBJ2-3, with 11 bases lining up with TRBD2. The CDR3 loop spans 15 amino acids. With 5 bases clipped from V and 3 bases from J, the junction kept 4 bases outside the gene matches. Germline V gene lookup returns CDR1 SNHLY and CDR2 FYNNEI.

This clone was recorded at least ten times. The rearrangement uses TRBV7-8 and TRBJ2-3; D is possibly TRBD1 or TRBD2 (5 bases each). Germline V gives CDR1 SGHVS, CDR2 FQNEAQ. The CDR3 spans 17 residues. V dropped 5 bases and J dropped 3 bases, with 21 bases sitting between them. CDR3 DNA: TGTGCCAGCAGCCCATTCTCCCGCCGGGGCAAAACAGATACGCAGTATTTT. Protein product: CASSPFSRRGKTDTQYF. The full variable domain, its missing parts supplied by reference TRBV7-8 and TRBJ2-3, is GAGVSQSPRYKVAKRGQDVALRCDPISGHVSLFWYQQALGQGPEFLTYFQNEAQLDKSGLPSDRFFAERPEGSVSTLKIQRTQQEDSAVYLCASSPFSRRGKTDTQYFGPGTRLTVL.

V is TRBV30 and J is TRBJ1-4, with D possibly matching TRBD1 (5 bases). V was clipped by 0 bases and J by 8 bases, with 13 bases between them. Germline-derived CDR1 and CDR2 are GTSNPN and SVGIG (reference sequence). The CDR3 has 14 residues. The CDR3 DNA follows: TGTGCCTGGAGTGTACGCGGGGGAAAGGAAAAACTGTTTTTT. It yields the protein CAWSVRGGKEKLFF. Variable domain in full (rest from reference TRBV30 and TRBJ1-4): SQTIHQWPATLVQPVGSPLSLECTVEGTSNPNLYWYRQAAGRGLQLLFYSVGIGQISSEVPQNLSASRPQDRQFILSSKKLLLSDSGFYLCAWSVRGGKEKLFFGSGTQLSVL.

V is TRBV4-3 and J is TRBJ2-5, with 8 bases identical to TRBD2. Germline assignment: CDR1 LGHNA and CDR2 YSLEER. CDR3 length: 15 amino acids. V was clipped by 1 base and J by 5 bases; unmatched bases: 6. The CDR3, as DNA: TGCGCCAGCAGCCAAGTTCTATCTAGCGGGGAGACCCAGTACTTC. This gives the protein CASSQVLSSGETQYF.

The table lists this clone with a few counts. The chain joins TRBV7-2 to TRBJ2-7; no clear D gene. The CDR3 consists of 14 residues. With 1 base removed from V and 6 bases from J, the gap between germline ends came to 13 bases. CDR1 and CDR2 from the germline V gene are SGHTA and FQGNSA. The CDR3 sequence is CASSLDVGLSEQYF. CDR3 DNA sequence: TGTGCCAGCAGCTTAGACGTAGGTCTGAGCGAGCAGTACTTC.

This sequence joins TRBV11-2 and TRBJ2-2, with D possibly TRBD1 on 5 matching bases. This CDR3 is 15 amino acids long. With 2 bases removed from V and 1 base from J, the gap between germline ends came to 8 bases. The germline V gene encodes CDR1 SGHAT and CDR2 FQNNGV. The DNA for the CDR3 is TGTGCCAGCAGCTTATTGACAGTGAACACCGGGGAGCTGTTTTTT. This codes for CASSLLTVNTGELFF.